The following is a T cell receptor beta chain sequence with its context. Its antigen is currently unknown. Profiled with immunoSEQ multiplex PCR; TCRdb holds only in-frame clones, not every one. The repertoire holds some 51,000 clones, with around 86% as singletons. These data are taken from a study of OX40 agonist ivuxolimab in advanced cancers. Study-wide findings and caveats: Expanded clones belonging to CD8+ T cells outnumbered, on average, those of CD4+. Doses of 0.1 to 3.0 mg/kg were accompanied by clonal expansion of CD4+ and CD8+ blood T cells by week 6. Low clonal expansion, among the lowest seen, marked partial responders at 0.1-3.0 mg/kg. Also present in some nonresponders was a low level of normalized T-cell clonal expansion.

Sequenced material: CD4+ or CD8+ T cells sorted from blood, taken in a trial of the OX40 agonist ivuxolimab. The clonotype was recovered from an adult with an advanced solid tumor such as melanoma, head and neck, liver or kidney cancer.

The CDR3 nucleotides read TGTGCCAGCAGCGTAGCCCTAACCGCTACTGAAGCTTTCTTT. Translated: CASSVALTATEAFF. This chain connects TRBV9 to TRBJ1-1; D is unclear. Germline V gives CDR1 SGDLS, CDR2 YYNGEE. V was trimmed by 0 bases and J by 5 bases, leaving 11 bases between them. The CDR3 length is 14 residues.